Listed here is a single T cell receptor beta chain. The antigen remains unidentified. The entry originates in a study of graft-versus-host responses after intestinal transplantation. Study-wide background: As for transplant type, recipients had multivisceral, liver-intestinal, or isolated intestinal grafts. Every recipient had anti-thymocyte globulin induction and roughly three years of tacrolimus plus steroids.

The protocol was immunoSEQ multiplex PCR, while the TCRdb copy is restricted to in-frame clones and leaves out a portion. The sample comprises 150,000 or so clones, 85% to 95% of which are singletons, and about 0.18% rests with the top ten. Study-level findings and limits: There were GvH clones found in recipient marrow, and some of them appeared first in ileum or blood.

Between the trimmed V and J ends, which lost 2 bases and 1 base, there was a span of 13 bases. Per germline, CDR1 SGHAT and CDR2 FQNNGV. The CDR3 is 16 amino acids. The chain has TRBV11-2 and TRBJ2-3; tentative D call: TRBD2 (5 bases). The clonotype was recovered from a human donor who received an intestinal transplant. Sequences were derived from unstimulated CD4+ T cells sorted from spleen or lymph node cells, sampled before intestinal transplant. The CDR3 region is CASSLWLAQGTDTQYF. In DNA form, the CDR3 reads TGTGCCAGCAGCTTATGGCTAGCCCAGGGCACAGATACGCAGTATTTT.